This TCR beta chain was profiled in a study of post-analysis software for immune sequencing data. For the study at large: The disease courses covered relapsing-remitting, secondary progressive and progressive-relapsing multiple sclerosis.

Notes on this clonotype: Its antigen is not known.

Each TCR beta cDNA library carried unique molecular identifiers. From around 1 to 10 million T cells, around 500,000 cDNA molecules were obtained. TCRdb reprocessed the PCR reads with MiXCR, giving one entry per CDR3 protein. The profile shows about 770,000 distinct CDR3 sequences, 35% to 55% of them singletons. This CDR3 contains 12 residues. Germline V CDR1 and CDR2: SGHKS, YYEKEE (reference sequence). The V end lost 4 bases, the J end lost 3 bases, and 8 bases lay between the germline ends. General observations from the study: Multiple sclerosis patients showed significantly lower normalized Chao1 diversity than controls did. Compared with controls, patients had more of 4 to 6 TRBV segments, including TRBV5-6, TRBV5-1 and TRBV20-1. F measure clustering grouped samples strongly by preparation batch.

The sequence came from a girl under 18 with multiple sclerosis. This chain joins TRBV5-5 and TRBJ2-7; no firm D call. Sequenced: blood. The CDR3: CASSTSFYEQYF. In DNA form, the CDR3 reads TGTGCCAGCAGCACCTCCTTCTACGAGCAGTACTTC. Combining the CDR3 with reference TRBV5-5 and TRBJ2-7 gives the whole variable domain DAGVTQSPTHLIKTRGQQVTLRCSPISGHKSVSWYQQVLGQGPQFIFQYYEKEERGRGNFPDRFSARQFPNYSSELNVNALLLGDSALYLCASSTSFYEQYFGPGTRLTVT.